These T cell receptor beta chains were read from a single sample in a study of blood T cell repertoires in COVID-19. Sequenced by immunoSEQ multiplex PCR; TCRdb stores in-frame clones only, minus some. The data show about 60,000 clones, about 82% seen once. The sequencing input was peripheral blood. The receptors originated from a human donor in a cohort sampled during active COVID-19. Each CDR3 is given with its conserved first and last residue. D genes are given only for firm matches. Not every row has a clone size; where given, it reads once, few, many or a size class.

V	D	J	size	CDR3	DNA
TRBV6-1	-	TRBJ1-2	-	CASSESQAGGNYGYTF	TGTGCCAGCAGTGAAAGCCAGGCCGGGGGAAACTATGGCTACACCTTC
TRBV28	-	TRBJ1-4	-	CASSTIGGGRPRGEKLFF	TGTGCCAGCAGTACAATTGGGGGGGGCCGCCCCAGAGGGGAAAAACTGTTTTTT
TRBV19	-	TRBJ1-5	-	CASSPLPFAGAQHF	TGTGCCAGTAGTCCCCTTCCGTTCGCCGGGGCCCAGCATTTT
TRBV6-5	TRBD1	TRBJ2-3	-	CASKGTGGRDTQYF	TGTGCCAGCAAAGGTACAGGGGGGAGAGATACGCAGTATTTT
TRBV7-8	TRBD1	TRBJ2-1	-	CASSENRGHTQEQFF	TGTGCCAGCAGCGAAAACAGGGGGCACACCCAAGAGCAGTTCTTC
TRBV28	TRBD2	TRBJ2-1	-	CASSSGGALGNEQFF	TGTGCCAGCAGCTCCGGGGGGGCCTTGGGGAATGAGCAGTTCTTC
TRBV6-6	-	TRBJ2-1	-	CASSYSRSGSNEQFF	TGTGCCAGCAGTTACTCTCGCTCGGGATCGAATGAGCAGTTCTTC
TRBV4-1	-	TRBJ2-1	-	CASSQDVGGTHNEQFF	TGCGCCAGCAGCCAAGATGTAGGCGGGACTCACAATGAGCAGTTCTTC
TRBV9	TRBD2	TRBJ2-2	-	CASSVTTSGVNTGELFF	TGTGCCAGCAGCGTAACGACTAGCGGGGTGAACACCGGGGAGCTGTTTTTT
TRBV5-4	-	TRBJ1-1	-	CATQLSQGRNTEAFF	TGTGCCACCCAGCTTTCTCAGGGAAGGAACACTGAAGCTTTCTTT
TRBV2	TRBD1	TRBJ1-5	-	CASSVQGAQGQPQHF	TGTGCCAGCAGTGTACAGGGGGCGCAGGGTCAGCCCCAGCATTTT
TRBV14	-	TRBJ1-6	few	CASSQARSRGSPLHF	TGTGCCAGCAGCCAAGCCCGGAGTCGGGGTTCACCCCTCCACTTT
TRBV5-1	TRBD1	TRBJ1-2	-	CASSLGGTGDYGYTF	TGCGCCAGCAGCTTGGGGGGGACAGGCGACTATGGCTACACCTTC
TRBV3-1/TRBV3-2	-	TRBJ2-2	-	CASSQAWQGSTGELFF	TGTGCCAGCAGCCAAGCGTGGCAGGGTTCCACCGGGGAGCTGTTTTTT
TRBV5-1	-	TRBJ1-1	-	CASSLEIRAMGTEAFF	TGCGCCAGCAGCTTGGAAATCAGGGCCATGGGCACTGAAGCTTTCTTT
TRBV12-3/TRBV12-4	-	TRBJ1-1	-	CASSPRGGTEAFF	TGTGCCAGCAGCCCTAGGGGAGGCACTGAAGCTTTCTTT
TRBV2	-	TRBJ1-1	once	CASSGQMNTEAFF	TGTGCCAGCAGTGGCCAGATGAACACTGAAGCTTTCTTT
TRBV5-4	-	TRBJ2-7	few	CASSLGGQAYEQYF	TGTGCCAGCAGCTTAGGGGGACAAGCCTACGAGCAGTACTTC
TRBV19	-	TRBJ1-1	-	CASSIVPARNTEAFF	TGTGCCAGTAGTATCGTGCCCGCCAGGAACACTGAAGCTTTCTTT
TRBV28	-	TRBJ1-2	once	CASSLREGFVGGYTF	TGTGCCAGCAGTTTAAGGGAGGGCTTTGTGGGTGGCTACACCTTC
TRBV7-9	TRBD1	TRBJ1-5	-	CASSLGRGNNQPQHF	TGTGCCAGCAGCTTAGGCAGGGGGAACAATCAGCCCCAGCATTTT
TRBV6-6	-	TRBJ2-5	-	CASSDSRVREETQYF	TGTGCCAGCAGTGACTCTAGGGTGAGGGAAGAGACCCAGTACTTC